The 18 T cell receptor beta chains below were found in one sample sequenced in a study of blood T cell repertoires in COVID-19. Assay used: immunoSEQ multiplex PCR; TCRdb lists only in-frame clones, some missing. The sample carries 100,000 to 120,000 clones, 60% to 80% recorded once. Source material: peripheral blood. These receptor sequences come from an elderly woman with active or convalescent COVID-19.

This chain links TRBV27 with TRBJ2-2, with 7 nucleotides matching TRBD1. Germline V gene sequence: CDR1 MNHEY, CDR2 SMNVEV (reference sequence). V shed 7 bases and J 1 base; nucleotides not matched to a gene: 12. The CDR3 is 17 amino acids. CDR3 protein: CASKGQPAVGNTGELFF. As DNA, the CDR3 is TGTGCCAGCAAGGGACAGCCCGCGGTTGGGAACACCGGGGAGCTGTTTTTT.

In regard to this clone: Within the sample, other DNA sequences also encode this same CDR3. This chain uses TRBV28 with TRBJ2-7, with 8 bases fitting TRBD1. The CDR3 consists of 14 residues. The germline CDR1 and CDR2 sequences are MDHEN and SYDVKM. V lost 4 bases to trimming and J lost 3 bases; unmatched junction nucleotides: 5. The CDR3: CASSSGQGFYEQYF. In DNA form, the CDR3 reads TGTGCCAGCAGTTCCGGACAGGGTTTCTACGAGCAGTACTTC. The variable domain in full, completed from reference TRBV28 and TRBJ2-7, reads DVKVTQSSRYLVKRTGEKVFLECVQDMDHENMFWYRQDPGLGLRLIYFSYDVKMKEKGDIPEGYSVSREKKERFSLILESASTNQTSMYLCASSSGQGFYEQYFGPGTRLTVT.

This clone was detected many times. This chain uses TRBV13 with TRBJ2-1, with 9 bases identical to TRBD2. The CDR3 has 16 amino acids. The V and J ends lost 8 bases and 4 bases, in that order; junction bases with no gene match: 12. CDR1 and CDR2 from the germline V gene are PRHDT and FYEKMQ (reference sequence). DNA for the CDR3: TGTGCCAGCGAGCCCCGGGCGGGAGGGGCTTACAATGAGCAGTTCTTC. As protein: CASEPRAGGAYNEQFF. Variable domain in full (rest from reference TRBV13 and TRBJ2-1): AAGVIQSPRHLIKEKRETATLKCYPIPRHDTVYWYQQGPGQDPQFLISFYEKMQSDKGSIPDRFSAQQFSDYHSELNMSSLELGDSALYFCASEPRAGGAYNEQFFGPGTRLTVL.

This rearrangement joins TRBV21-1 to TRBJ1-2. TRBV21-1 is annotated as a pseudogene. The CDR3 totals 16 residues. CDR3 in DNA: TGTGCCAGCAGCAGAGCAATTAGGCGGGGGAGGGCTGGCTACACCTTC. This codes for CASSRAIRRGRAGYTF.

The V gene is TRBV7-9, the J gene TRBJ2-7; no definite D call. There are 13 residues in the CDR3. The V end lost 3 bases, the J end lost 2 bases, and 8 bases lay between the germline ends. In germline, CDR1 is SEHNR, CDR2 FQNEAQ (reference sequence). In DNA, the CDR3 is TGTGCCAGCAGCTTTGCAGGTCCCTACGAGCAGTACTTC. Translation: CASSFAGPYEQYF. The whole variable domain, remainder taken from reference TRBV7-9 and TRBJ2-7, is DTGVSQNPRHKITKRGQNVTFRCDPISEHNRLYWYRQTLGQGPEFLTYFQNEAQLEKSRLLSDRFSAERPKGSFSTLEIQRTEQGDSAMYLCASSFAGPYEQYFGPGTRLTVT.

The rearrangement uses TRBV7-3 and TRBJ2-3, with 8 bases matching TRBD1. The J segment lost 6 bases and the V segment lost 3 bases, leaving 5 bases of the junction unmatched. Germline V gene sequence: CDR1 SGHTA, CDR2 FQGTGA. The CDR3 runs 14 residues. The CDR3 nucleotides read TGTGCCAGCAGCTTCAGGGGGCGCTTTGATACGCAGTATTTT. Encoded protein: CASSFRGRFDTQYF.

The chain couples TRBV5-1 to TRBJ2-1; D is ambiguous. The CDR3 has 13 amino acids. Germline loops: CDR1 SGHRS, CDR2 YFSETQ. Trimming took off 0 bases at V and 7 bases at J, with 8 bases between the two ends. CDR3: CASSLGVANEQFF. Here the CDR3 DNA reads TGCGCCAGCAGCTTGGGAGTAGCAAATGAGCAGTTCTTC.

The chain employs TRBV12-5 and TRBJ1-2; no definite D call. The CDR3 has 14 amino acids. Germline V gives CDR1 LGHNT, CDR2 FRNRAP. V gave up 1 base and J gave up 10 bases, with 16 bases separating them. The CDR3 DNA reads as TGTGCTAGTGGTTTGGGGTTCCAGAGCGGTGCCTACACCTTC. Its protein product is CASGLGFQSGAYTF.

CDR3 loop: CASSFGQATRGGYTF. The DNA of the CDR3 is TGTGCCAGCAGCTTCGGACAGGCCACACGCGGTGGCTACACCTTC. The genes are TRBV7-8 and TRBJ1-2; 7 bases align to TRBD1. From germline, CDR1 is SGHVS and CDR2 FQNEAQ. This CDR3 has 15 amino acids. Losses at the gene ends were 3 bases for V and 7 bases for J; bases not matched to a gene: 11.

The genes are TRBV7-2 and TRBJ2-1; D is perhaps TRBD2 (6 bases). This CDR3 contains 13 residues. Germline V CDR1 and CDR2: SGHTA, FQGNSA. V shed 5 bases and J shed 8 bases, with 13 bases lying between them. The CDR3 loop is CASSRGREYEQFF. CDR3 DNA: TGTGCCAGCAGCCGAGGCCGGGAGTATGAGCAGTTCTTC. The full variable domain, rest sourced from reference TRBV7-2 and TRBJ2-1, is GAGVSQSPSNKVTEKGKDVELRCDPISGHTALYWYRQSLGQGLEFLIYFQGNSAPDKSGLPSDRFSAERTGGSVSTLTIQRTQQEDSAVYLCASSRGREYEQFFGPGTRLTVL.

CDR3 protein: CASSHRTKRYEQYF. The CDR3, as DNA: TGTGCCAGCAGCCACCGGACAAAACGCTACGAGCAGTACTTC. This chain connects TRBV7-8 to TRBJ2-7; tentatively, D is TRBD1 (5 bases). CDR1 is SGHVS and CDR2 is FQNEAQ in the germline V gene. V gave up 5 bases and J gave up 3 bases, with 14 bases separating them. CDR3 length: 14 residues.

The CDR3 DNA follows: TGTGCCAGCAGTTTATTTTTCCGGCAGGATAGCAATCAGCCCCAGCATTTT. It specifies CASSLFFRQDSNQPQHF. The rearrangement joins TRBV27 to TRBJ1-5; D call uncertain. The CDR3 is 17 residues long. Germline V gene lookup returns CDR1 MNHEY and CDR2 SMNVEV (reference sequence). The V gene lost 1 base and the J gene lost 0 bases, with 13 bases spanning the gap.

The rearrangement uses TRBV19 and TRBJ2-1, with 10 bases aligning to TRBD1. V gave up 4 bases and J gave up 8 bases; unmatched junction bases: 8. Germline V lookup: CDR1 LNHDA, CDR2 SQIVND (reference sequence). The CDR3 consists of 15 residues. The CDR3 loop is CASSTGTGVWDEQFF. The DNA for the CDR3 is TGTGCCAGTAGTACAGGGACAGGGGTGTGGGATGAGCAGTTCTTC.

The rearrangement links TRBV19 to TRBJ1-1; TRBD1 aligns across 10 bases. V lost 5 bases and J lost 6; bases outside the gene matches: 9. The CDR3 has 15 amino acids. CDR1 and CDR2 (germline): LNHDA, SQIVND (reference sequence). Written as DNA, the CDR3 is TGTGCCAGTAGTCCAAGCTCGGGACAGGGGCCTGAAGCTTTCTTT. It specifies CASSPSSGQGPEAFF.

The V and J genes are TRBV4-3 and TRBJ2-3, with D possibly TRBD2 on 6 matching bases. There are 17 residues in the CDR3. The V end lost 0 bases, the J end lost 0 bases, and 13 bases lay between the germline ends. The germline gives CDR1 LGHNA, CDR2 YSLEER. In DNA form, the CDR3 reads TGCGCCAGCAGCCAAGATGGGGACTTTTTTAGCACAGATACGCAGTATTTT. As protein: CASSQDGDFFSTDTQYF.

The chain uses TRBV19 and TRBJ2-7, with D possibly being TRBD1 (6 bases). V dropped 4 bases and J dropped 3 bases, with 13 bases sitting between them. The length of the CDR3 is 14 residues. From germline, CDR1 is LNHDA and CDR2 SQIVND (reference sequence). The CDR3 loop reads CASSTTAGDYEQYF. The CDR3 nucleotides are TGTGCCAGTAGTACAACGGCAGGGGACTACGAGCAGTACTTC.

The V call is TRBV7-9, the J call TRBJ2-7; TRBD1 might be the D (6 bases). Trimming stripped 11 bases from V and 2 bases from J, with 19 bases between. Germline CDR1 and CDR2: SEHNR and FQNEAQ (reference sequence). The CDR3 is made up of 14 amino acids. The CDR3 nucleotides are TGTGCCTCACGAAAGAGCGGACAGACCTACGAGCAGTACTTC. It specifies CASRKSGQTYEQYF.

The chain is built from TRBV7-2 and TRBJ1-5; TRBD1 might be the D (6 bases). This CDR3 is 15 amino acids long. Germline V gives CDR1 SGHTA, CDR2 FQGNSA. The V and J ends lost 2 bases and 4 bases respectively, with 12 bases between them. CDR3 loop: CASSLSGGLNQPQHF. The CDR3 region has the DNA TGTGCCAGCAGCTTATCCGGGGGGCTTAATCAGCCCCAGCATTTT.